What follows are 20 T cell receptor beta chains derived from one specimen sequenced in a study of radiotherapy plus CTLA-4 blockade in lung cancer. The assay was immunoSEQ multiplex PCR, and TCRdb's table has in-frame clones only and misses some. In the table there are 110,000 or so clones, approximately 80% of which are singletons. The input for sequencing was peripheral blood, taken from a patient treated with radiotherapy plus ipilimumab. The receptors shown here come from a human donor with non-small cell lung cancer who had a partial response to radiotherapy plus ipilimumab.

This clone was counted between two and nine times. The chain uses TRBV15 and TRBJ2-3; D may be TRBD2 (6 bases). Germline CDR1 is LNHNV and CDR2 is YYDKDF (reference sequence). Trimming shortened V by 0 bases and J by 6 bases, and 25 bases separated the two germline ends. The CDR3 is made up of 19 amino acids. DNA of the CDR3: TGTGCCACCAGCAGAGAAGTCAGGGCCGGAGGGAGGATTTGGGATACGCAGTATTTT. Protein product: CATSREVRAGGRIWDTQYF.

This chain joins TRBV4-3 and TRBJ1-5, with D possibly matching TRBD1 (5 bases). V lost 0 bases and J lost 4, with 10 bases in between. CDR3 length equals 15 residues. Germline V lookup: CDR1 LGHNA, CDR2 YSLEER. The CDR3 nucleotides are TGCGCCAGCAGCCAAGATAGGACATGGAATCAGCCCCAGCATTTT. Translation: CASSQDRTWNQPQHF.

This chain joins TRBV5-4 and TRBJ2-5; 7 bases map to TRBD2. The J segment lost 5 bases and the V segment lost 2 bases, leaving 6 bases of the junction unmatched. Germline V gene lookup returns CDR1 SGHNT and CDR2 YYREEE (reference sequence). This CDR3 has 14 residues. This CDR3 reads CASSLAGRDETQYF. DNA for the CDR3: TGTGCCAGCAGCTTAGCGGGGAGGGACGAGACCCAGTACTTC.

For the CDR3, the DNA is TGTGCCAGCAGCTTCCCCCCAAACAATGAGCAGTTCTTC. This translates into CASSFPPNNEQFF. V gene TRBV7-9 combines with J gene TRBJ2-1; D unresolved. V lost 3 bases to trimming and J lost 5 bases, with 8 bases between them. Germline V CDR1 and CDR2: SEHNR, FQNEAQ (reference sequence). This CDR3 contains 13 residues. Full variable domain (rest looked up from reference TRBV7-9 and TRBJ2-1): DTGVSQNPRHKITKRGQNVTFRCDPISEHNRLYWYRQTLGQGPEFLTYFQNEAQLEKSRLLSDRFSAERPKGSFSTLEIQRTEQGDSAMYLCASSFPPNNEQFFGPGTRLTVL.

Remarks on this clone: One junction end does not reproduce the germline sequence, and a read error may be involved. V is TRBV6-5 and J is TRBJ1-2, with 7 bases identical to TRBD1. The germline V gene encodes CDR1 MNHEY and CDR2 SVGAGI. This CDR3 contains 13 residues. The chain's CDR3 is CAISVGTVSGYTF. The CDR3 DNA sequence: TGTGCCATCAGTGTAGGGACAGTCTCTGGCTACACCTTC.

This rearrangement joins TRBV28 to TRBJ1-3, with 7 bases fitting TRBD1. Trimming took 3 bases from V and 8 from J; bases not matched to a gene: 10. CDR1 and CDR2 (germline): MDHEN, SYDVKM. The CDR3 is 15 amino acids. In DNA, the CDR3 is TGTGCCAGCAGTTTGCTTGGGACAGCATCTGACACCATATATTTT. Its translation: CASSLLGTASDTIYF.

The gene calls are TRBV30 and TRBJ1-1, with D perhaps matching TRBD1 (6 bases). Germline loops: CDR1 GTSNPN, CDR2 SVGIG (reference sequence). With 2 bases removed from V and 3 bases from J, the gap between germline ends came to 19 bases. The CDR3 spans 16 residues. In DNA form, the CDR3 reads TGTGCCTGGAGTCGGGGGGCGATTGGATCGTACACTGAAGCTTTCTTT. It translates to CAWSRGAIGSYTEAFF.

This chain joins TRBV28 and TRBJ2-7, with D tentatively TRBD1 (6 bases). V was cut by 1 base and J by 10 bases, with 14 bases left in between. From germline, CDR1 is MDHEN and CDR2 SYDVKM. The CDR3 covers 13 residues. CDR3 nucleotide sequence: TGTGCCAGCAGTTTATATAGGGGGTTGCAACAGTACGTC. As protein: CASSLYRGLQQYV.

The chain joins TRBV7-8 to TRBJ2-5; TRBD2 might be the D (6 bases). The J call is uncertain, as TRBJ2-7 better fits the DNA end. The CDR3 sequence is 14 residues long. CDR1 and CDR2 (germline): SGHVS, FQNEAQ. The CDR3: CASSLSGARYEQYF. The CDR3 bases are TGTGCCAGCAGCTTGTCGGGAGCCCGCTACGAGCAGTACTTC.

This clone turned up a few times. V and J are TRBV6-5 and TRBJ1-3, with D unclear. V lost 6 bases to trimming and J lost 0 bases, with 12 bases between them. Germline CDR1 reads MNHEY; CDR2 reads SVGAGI. The CDR3 runs to 15 residues. CDR3 in amino acids: CASRLDTASGNTIYF. The CDR3 DNA follows: TGTGCCAGCAGACTCGACACCGCCTCTGGAAACACCATATATTTT.

V usage is TRBV15 and J usage is TRBJ2-1; TRBD1 matches at 7 bases. This CDR3 has 15 amino acids. The V gene end was trimmed by 6 bases and the J gene end by 5 bases; junction bases not matched to a gene: 10. CDR1 is LNHNV, CDR2 YYDKDF, per germline (reference sequence). CDR3 sequence: CATRDNRGSHNEQFF. CDR3 DNA sequence: TGTGCCACCAGGGACAACAGGGGAAGTCACAATGAGCAGTTCTTC.

This clone was found once. The chain couples TRBV5-1 to TRBJ1-1, with D hard to call. The CDR3 has 13 residues. V gave up 3 bases and J gave up 1 base, with 7 bases separating them. CDR1 is SGHRS and CDR2 is YFSETQ in the germline V gene. The DNA of the CDR3 is TGCGCCAGCAGCTCATCCAGGAACACTGAAGCTTTCTTT. Amino acid sequence: CASSSSRNTEAFF.

V and J are TRBV18 and TRBJ1-2, with D possibly matching TRBD1 (6 bases). CDR1 KGHSH and CDR2 LQKENI come from the germline V gene. The V gene lost 2 bases and the J gene lost 0 bases, with 10 bases spanning the gap. The CDR3 contains 15 residues. Here the CDR3 DNA reads TGTGCCAGCTCACCAGTGGACAGTCCTAACTATGGCTACACCTTC. Protein sequence: CASSPVDSPNYGYTF.

V is TRBV5-1 and J is TRBJ2-6; 8 bases agree with TRBD2. Germline V lookup: CDR1 SGHRS, CDR2 YFSETQ. This CDR3 region has 18 residues. J lost 0 bases, V lost 2 bases, and 7 bases had no gene match. DNA for the CDR3: TGCGCCAGCAGCTTAACTAGCGGATATAGCTCTGGGGCCAACGTCCTGACTTTC. It yields the protein CASSLTSGYSSGANVLTF.

J is TRBJ2-7 and V is TRBV10-1; 15 positions agree with TRBD2. CDR3 length equals 15 residues. Losses at the gene ends were 4 bases for V and 3 bases for J; bases not matched to a gene: 1. The germline V gene has CDR1 WNHNN and CDR2 SYGVQD (reference sequence). The CDR3 bases are TGCGCCAGCAGTGGGACTAGCGGGAGGGACTACGAGCAGTACTTC. Translating gives CASSGTSGRDYEQYF.

The rearrangement uses TRBV6-1 and TRBJ1-5, with D possibly TRBD1 on 5 matching bases. V shed 6 bases and J shed 2 bases, with 11 bases lying between them. The germline CDR1 and CDR2 sequences are MNHNS and SASEGT. The CDR3 totals 14 residues. The CDR3 DNA reads as TGTGCCAGCAGGGGCGGGGGGGGCAATCAGCCCCAGCATTTT. Translation gives CASRGGGGNQPQHF.

This sequence joins TRBV6-4 and TRBJ2-2; 9 bases are shared with TRBD1. The CDR3 totals 15 residues. Germline loops: CDR1 MRHNA, CDR2 SNTAGT. Trimming took 0 bases from V and 6 from J; bases not matched to a gene: 2. CDR3 nucleotides: TGTGCCAGCAGTGACTCTTGGACAGGGGCCGGGGAGCTGTTTTTT. Translated, it gives CASSDSWTGAGELFF.

The chain joins TRBV7-2 to TRBJ2-5; 11 positions match TRBD2. Germline trimming cut 1 base from V and 4 bases from J; bases unmatched to any gene: 2. CDR3 length: 15 residues. CDR1 is SGHTA, CDR2 FQGNSA, per germline. In DNA, the CDR3 is TGTGCCAGCAGCTTAGAACTAGCGGGAGCAGAGACCCAGTACTTC. Translated: CASSLELAGAETQYF.

CDR3 sequence: CSAVTDTQYF. CDR3 nucleotides: TGCAGTGCCGTCACAGATACGCAGTATTTT. The chain joins TRBV20-1 to TRBJ2-3; D unclear. This CDR3 has 10 residues. CDR1 and CDR2 (germline): DFQATT, SNEGSKA (reference sequence). V gave up 6 bases and J gave up 2 bases, with 3 bases separating them.

The chain joins TRBV27 to TRBJ2-3; the match to TRBD1 covers 9 bases. Germline loops: CDR1 MNHEY, CDR2 SMNVEV (reference sequence). V lost 5 bases, J lost 2 bases, and 5 bases stayed unmatched. This CDR3 comprises 15 residues. Here the CDR3 reads CASSPRTGATDTQYF. CDR3 DNA sequence: TGTGCCAGCAGTCCTCGGACAGGGGCCACAGATACGCAGTATTTT.